These T cell receptor beta chains were read from a single sample in a study of spatial heterogeneity in lung cancer. TCRdb reprocessed the 5' RACE reads via MiXCR and lists one record per CDR3 protein. Counted here are tens of thousands of distinct CDR3 sequences, about an eighth occurring once; the ten biggest clones make up approximately 60%. The sequencing used PBMCs, collected at surgery. The receptor set was obtained from a male donor with early-stage non-small cell lung cancer. Both conserved end residues are part of each CDR3. The D gene is left open where the match is weak. Size values are once, few and many counts, or a class for expanded clones, and some rows have none.

CASKDQGYNEQFF | TGTGCCAGCAAAGATCAAGGCTACAATGAGCAGTTCTTC | - | few | TRBJ2-1 | TRBV6-1
CASSLLAGVTDTQYF | TGTGCCAGCAGTCTACTAGCGGGAGTGACAGATACGCAGTATTTT | TRBD2 | - | TRBJ2-3 | TRBV28
CASSLDSANYGYTF | TGCGCCAGCAGCTTGGACAGCGCTAACTATGGCTACACCTTC | - | few | TRBJ1-2 | TRBV5-1
CASSLGTYNEQFF | TGTGCCAGCAGCTTAGGAACGTACAATGAGCAGTTCTTC | - | many | TRBJ2-1 | TRBV7-2
CASSLAPGGRSGELFF | TGCGCCAGCAGCTTGGCTCCAGGGGGCCGGTCCGGGGAGCTGTTTTTT | TRBD1 | - | TRBJ2-2 | TRBV5-1
CASSQPTGVAFF | TGTGCCAGCAGCCAACCAACAGGGGTCGCTTTCTTT | TRBD1 | - | TRBJ1-1 | TRBV3-1
CAISEPGDRDTQYF | TGTGCCATCAGTGAGCCGGGGGACAGAGATACGCAGTATTTT | - | few | TRBJ2-3 | TRBV10-3
CASSLVPGLDTQYF | TGTGCCAGCAGCTTAGTACCTGGCCTAGATACGCAGTATTTT | - | many | TRBJ2-3 | TRBV11-2
CASSQGGQGAYIQYF | TGTGCCAGCAGCCAGGGGGGACAGGGGGCGTACATTCAGTACTTC | TRBD1 | - | TRBJ2-4 | TRBV4-2
CASSQAGTSGISTDTQYF | TGCGCCAGCAGCCAGGCCGGGACTAGCGGGATCTCCACAGATACGCAGTATTTT | TRBD2 | few | TRBJ2-3 | TRBV4-3
CSVRDRVGNEKLFF | TGCAGCGTCCGGGACAGGGTGGGTAATGAAAAACTGTTTTTT | TRBD1 | few | TRBJ1-4 | TRBV29-1